This T cell receptor beta chain was obtained from a study of response to subunit inactivated influenza vaccine. Points from the study as a whole: Authors suggested each seasonal flu vaccination may recruit only limited numbers of new T cells.

One entry per CDR3 protein, called by TCRdb with MiXCR from the RT-PCR reads. The sample lists approximately 700,000 distinct CDR3 sequences, approximately 15% occurring once. This clonotype occurred a few times. As yet, its antigen is unknown. The ends lost 0 bases at V and 2 bases at J; junction bases unmatched: 8. CDR1 and CDR2 from the germline V gene are SGHAT and FQNNGV. This CDR3 region has 19 residues. The rearrangement joins TRBV11-2 to TRBJ2-3, with 13 positions matching TRBD2. The sequencing here drew on PBMCs from blood, taken 14 to 15 days before vaccination. The receptor was derived from a man in his fifties or sixties who received an inactivated influenza vaccine. The CDR3 loop is CASSLEPPLAGGPTDTQYF. The CDR3 DNA follows: TGTGCCAGCAGCTTAGAACCACCACTAGCGGGGGGGCCCACAGATACGCAGTATTTT.